Described below is a single T cell receptor beta chain sequence and its context. In the study's own analysis: Researchers report that nucleated cell counts were estimated from reference gene primer amplification. Sequenced by immunoSEQ multiplex PCR; TCRdb stores in-frame clones only, minus some. V and J calls and clone size are copied from that table; D and trimming were computed from the DNA. This sample carries about 340,000 clones, around 87% of them seen once, and the ten largest clones take 6% to 7%. The sample originates from a study of blood T cell repertoires in COVID-19. Study-wide context: Material from acute and convalescent COVID-19 was sourced from the United States, Italy and Spain.

The CDR3 length is 16 residues. V lost 5 bases, J lost 7 bases, and 9 bases stayed unmatched. The germline V gene has CDR1 SGHAT and CDR2 FQNNGV. Patients from Seattle were sampled longitudinally, starting during active infection. The sequenced sample was peripheral blood. The chain combines TRBV11-2 with TRBJ2-2, with 11 nucleotides matching TRBD2. The source of this sequence is a woman between 45 and 65 years old with COVID-19, enrolled during active disease. In DNA, the CDR3 is TGTGCCAGCAGCCCCATAATCCTAGCGGGGGGCGGGGAGCTGTTTTTT. As protein: CASSPIILAGGGELFF.